This passage covers 4 T cell receptor beta chains from one sample sequenced in a study of PD-1 blockade in classical Hodgkin lymphoma. No patient escaped relapse after autologous stem cell transplantation, and brentuximab vedotin exposure varied. Sequencing used immunoSEQ multiplex PCR; TCRdb keeps in-frame clones, though not all of them. The repertoire holds 35,000 to 45,000 clones, 71% seen once, with 2.5% to 3.5% in the top ten. The specimen was peripheral blood mononuclear cells (PBMCs), collected at baseline. All receptors come from a human donor with classical Hodgkin lymphoma.

This clone was seen more than once but under ten times. The chain has TRBV27 and TRBJ1-2; D is perhaps TRBD1 (5 bases). CDR1 is MNHEY, CDR2 SMNVEV, per germline (reference sequence). With 4 bases removed from V and 9 bases from J, the gap between germline ends came to 15 bases. The CDR3 length is 13 residues. Written as DNA, the CDR3 is TGTGCCAGCAGTTCGGGGCTAGGGCTGAGCTACACCTTC. Its protein is CASSSGLGLSYTF.

V gene TRBV10-3 combines with J gene TRBJ2-4; D is perhaps TRBD1 (6 bases). Germline CDR1 and CDR2: ENHRY and SYGVKD. Trimming took 2 bases from V and 1 from J, leaving 9 bases between them. CDR3 length equals 15 residues. In DNA form, the CDR3 reads TGTGCCATCAGTGAGCCCGACAGGGCCAAAAACATTCAGTACTTC. This sequence encodes CAISEPDRAKNIQYF.

The chain recombines TRBV9 with TRBJ1-5; TRBD1 agrees at 11 bases. The V and J ends lost 4 bases and 7 bases, in that order; junction bases with no gene match: 4. The CDR3 runs to 14 residues. Germline V gene sequence: CDR1 SGDLS, CDR2 YYNGEE. In DNA form, the CDR3 reads TGTGCCAGCAGCACAGGACAGGGGGCGCAGCCCCAGCATTTT. This encodes CASSTGQGAQPQHF.

The rearrangement links TRBV4-2 to TRBJ1-2; 8 bases line up with TRBD1. CDR1 and CDR2 from the germline V gene are LGHNA and YNFKEQ. The length of the CDR3 is 15 residues. The V gene end was trimmed by 1 base and the J gene end by 6 bases; junction bases not matched to a gene: 7. The CDR3 DNA reads as TGTGCCAGCAGCCAAGGCGGACAGGGAGGGGATGGCTACACCTTC. This encodes CASSQGGQGGDGYTF.